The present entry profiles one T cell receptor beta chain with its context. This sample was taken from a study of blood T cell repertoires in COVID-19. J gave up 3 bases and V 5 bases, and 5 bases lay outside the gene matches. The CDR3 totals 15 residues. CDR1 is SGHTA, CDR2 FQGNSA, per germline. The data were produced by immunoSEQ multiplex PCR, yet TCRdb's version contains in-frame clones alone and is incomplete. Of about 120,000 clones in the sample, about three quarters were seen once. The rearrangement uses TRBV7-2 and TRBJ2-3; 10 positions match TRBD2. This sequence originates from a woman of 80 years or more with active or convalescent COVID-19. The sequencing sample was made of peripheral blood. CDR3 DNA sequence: TGTGCCAGCAGCGTTAGCGGGAGGCTAACAGATACGCAGTATTTT. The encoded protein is CASSVSGRLTDTQYF.